The 15 T cell receptor beta chains below all came from one sample that was sequenced in a study of T cells in Graves' hyperthyroidism and ophthalmopathy. Regions amplified from RNA transcripts were the TCR beta CDR3 regions. TCR CDR3 regions were first amplified by RT-PCR with HTBI primers. Each CDR3 protein is one row after TCRdb ran MiXCR on the multiplex PCR reads. Of 500,000 to 550,000 distinct CDR3 sequences detected, just under 20% appear once; the ten largest clones hold less than 55%. The specimen was blood. Receptors originate from a man aged 40-49 years with Graves' ophthalmopathy.

The chain recombines TRBV25-1 with TRBJ2-3; D might be TRBD2 (6 bases). Germline CDR1 is MGHDK and CDR2 is SYGVNS. Trimming removed 1 base at V and 1 base at J, with 9 bases between. CDR3 size: 15 residues. The CDR3 DNA reads TGTGCCAGCAGTGAATCAGGAGGGGGCACAGATACGCAGTATTTT. Translating gives CASSESGGGTDTQYF.

There are many counts of this clonotype. J is TRBJ2-3 and V is TRBV30, with 8 bases aligning to TRBD2. V trimming: 0 bases; J trimming: 5 bases; junction bases outside the gene matches: 1. The germline CDR1 and CDR2 sequences are GTSNPN and SVGIG (reference sequence). This CDR3 contains 13 residues. The CDR3 DNA is TGTGCCTGGAGTGTTGCGGGGGGAGATACGCAGTATTTT. Its translation: CAWSVAGGDTQYF.

In this sample, this clonotype turned up many times. The rearrangement uses TRBV11-2 and TRBJ2-5; 10 bases are shared with TRBD2. The germline V gene has CDR1 SGHAT and CDR2 FQNNGV. The CDR3 sequence is 15 residues long. Unmatched junction bases numbered 7, after V lost 5 bases and J lost 4 bases. The CDR3 loop reads CASSPERTSGETQYF. DNA of the CDR3: TGTGCCAGCAGCCCCGAACGGACTAGCGGAGAGACCCAGTACTTC.

This clonotype was counted between two and nine times. The chain recombines TRBV6-2 or TRBV6-3 with TRBJ2-3, with 10 nucleotides matching TRBD2. This CDR3 region has 18 residues. V lost 9 bases to trimming and J lost 1 base; unmatched junction nucleotides: 16. Germline V CDR1 and CDR2: MNHEY, SVGEGT. The CDR3 loop is CASTPVASGGPGTDTQYF. CDR3 coding DNA: TGTGCCAGTACCCCGGTGGCTAGCGGGGGCCCGGGCACAGATACGCAGTATTTT.

This clonotype was found a few times. The chain has TRBV6-1 and TRBJ2-6, with TRBD1 identical over 9 bases. Trimming at V came to 8 bases and at J to 2 bases, leaving 4 bases not matched to a gene. The CDR3 consists of 15 residues. Germline V gene lookup returns CDR1 MNHNS and CDR2 SASEGT. CDR3 amino acids: CASGGTGPGANVLTF. The CDR3, as DNA: TGTGCCAGCGGGGGGACAGGGCCTGGGGCCAACGTCCTGACTTTC.

This clonotype was counted at least ten times. The rearrangement uses TRBV12-5 and TRBJ2-5, with a possible D match to TRBD1 (6 bases). Trimming removed 1 base at V and 4 bases at J, with 13 bases between. There are 15 residues in the CDR3. From germline, CDR1 is LGHNT and CDR2 FRNRAP. The CDR3 sequence is CASGLASGDGETQYF. The CDR3 DNA reads TGTGCTAGTGGTTTGGCCTCAGGGGATGGAGAGACCCAGTACTTC.

This chain links TRBV12-3 or TRBV12-4 with TRBJ1-2, with D possibly matching TRBD1 (5 bases). CDR3 size: 14 residues. The V gene lost 3 bases and the J gene lost 9 bases, with 17 bases spanning the gap. CDR3 DNA sequence: TGTGCCAGCAGTTTCGGCAGGGAGAGGTATCGCTACACCTTC. Its translation: CASSFGRERYRYTF.

This clonotype has ten or more counts. The chain has TRBV2 and TRBJ2-4; 7 nucleotides agree with TRBD1. V lost 7 bases and J lost 3; bases outside the gene matches: 6. Germline V gene lookup returns CDR1 SNHLY and CDR2 FYNNEI. This CDR3 is built from 14 residues. CDR3 sequence reads: CASTKTGRKNIQYF. The CDR3 nucleotides are TGTGCCAGCACTAAGACAGGGCGCAAAAACATTCAGTACTTC.

This clonotype was counted ten times or more. The genes are TRBV10-3 and TRBJ2-5; TRBD1 or TRBD2 may be the D gene (5 bases each). Trimming removed 5 bases at V and 7 bases at J, with 20 bases between. Germline values: CDR1 ENHRY, CDR2 SYGVKD. There are 15 residues in the CDR3. This CDR3 reads CAISTRGMTEGTQYF. The CDR3 region has the DNA TGTGCCATCAGTACGAGGGGCATGACCGAGGGGACCCAGTACTTC.

This clonotype was counted only a few times. The V call is TRBV2, the J call TRBJ1-5, with 7 bases lining up with TRBD1. This CDR3 has 14 residues. The V gene end was trimmed by 5 bases and the J gene end by 1 base; junction bases not matched to a gene: 2. Germline V lookup: CDR1 SNHLY, CDR2 FYNNEI. CDR3: CASSRGQSNQPQHF. CDR3 sequence (DNA): TGTGCCAGCAGTCGGGGACAGAGCAATCAGCCCCAGCATTTT.

In this sample, this clonotype turned up a few times. The chain has TRBV12-3 or TRBV12-4 and TRBJ1-6; D remains unclear. This CDR3 is built from 13 residues. Trimming removed 8 bases from V and 10 bases from J, with 15 bases in between. CDR3 region: CASSPGPGSPLHF. CDR3 DNA sequence: TGTGCCAGCTCCCCGGGCCCCGGGTCACCCCTCCACTTT.

This clonotype was seen a handful of times. V is TRBV6-1 and J is TRBJ2-2; 8 nucleotides line up with TRBD2. The length of the CDR3 is 15 residues. The junction had 0 bases not matched to a gene; V was cut back by 3 bases and J by 0 bases. Per germline, CDR1 MNHNS and CDR2 SASEGT. Here the CDR3 reads CASSERGANTGELFF. CDR3 nucleotides: TGTGCCAGCAGTGAGCGGGGGGCGAACACCGGGGAGCTGTTTTTT.

The chain uses TRBV10-3 and TRBJ2-3, with D possibly TRBD2 on 6 matching bases. From germline, CDR1 is ENHRY and CDR2 SYGVKD. Trimming removed 4 bases from V and 6 bases from J, with 14 bases in between. CDR3 length: 14 residues. This CDR3 reads CAISAGTPGDTQYF. CDR3 bases: TGTGCCATCAGTGCCGGGACTCCCGGGGATACGCAGTATTTT.

V gene TRBV20-1 combines with J gene TRBJ1-5; D is ambiguous. Germline V lookup: CDR1 DFQATT, CDR2 SNEGSKA (reference sequence). Trimming removed 4 bases at V and 3 bases at J, with 7 bases between. This CDR3 has 12 amino acids. The CDR3 DNA sequence: TGCAGTGCTATGGATACCAATCAGCCCCAGCATTTT. Amino acid sequence: CSAMDTNQPQHF.

This chain joins TRBV6-2 or TRBV6-3 and TRBJ2-7; D is uncertain. The CDR3 runs to 13 residues. V shed 7 bases and J shed 1 base, with 11 bases lying between them. Germline V gives CDR1 MNHEY, CDR2 SVGEGT. The CDR3 sequence is CASNSVLSYEQYF. The CDR3 coding sequence is TGTGCCAGCAACTCGGTACTTTCCTACGAGCAGTACTTC.